This T cell receptor beta chain comes out of a study of control samples from healthy donors and cancer patients. Produced via immunoSEQ multiplex PCR; TCRdb's table is partial and in-frame only. Among some 28,000 clones listed, 65% to 80% were seen once. This CDR3 comprises 14 residues. Germline V gene sequence: CDR1 SGDLS, CDR2 YYNGEE. Trimming cost V 0 bases and J 2 bases, with 8 bases left between them. The rearrangement links TRBV9 to TRBJ2-5; the D gene is possibly TRBD2 (5 bases). This sequence originates from a man between 60 and 70 years old with head and neck cancer. The sequencing input was PBMCs. The CDR3 is CASSVVSGQETQYF. The CDR3 nucleotides read TGTGCCAGCAGCGTAGTGAGCGGACAAGAGACCCAGTACTTC. Drawing the rest from reference TRBV9 and TRBJ2-5, the complete variable domain is DSGVTQTPKHLITATGQRVTLRCSPRSGDLSVYWYQQSLDQGLQFLIQYYNGEERAKGNILERFSAQQFPDLHSELNLSSLELGDSALYFCASSVVSGQETQYFGPGTRLLVL.